This T cell receptor (beta chain) was captured by sequencing in a study of memory CD4+ T cells and cytomegalovirus serostatus. On the study more broadly: Healthy Belgian adult donors included several CMV-positive and approximately 25 CMV-negative people.

Single viable CD3+CD4+CD8-CD45RO+ cells were sorted as the memory CD4+ T cells. Donors' CMV status reflects serum IgG against pp150, pp28, p38, p52. General study points: Each of some 67 CMV-associated TCRbeta sequences occurred in one to five individuals.

As for this clone: Its cognate antigen is unknown.

Original analysis: After removing out-of-frame reads, over 2 million distinct TCRbeta sequences remained. TCRdb's copy holds only in-frame clones and misses some; the assay was immunoSEQ multiplex PCR. From that table come the V and J calls and clone size; the DNA was used to work out D and trimming. Of about 82,000 clones in the sample, 75% to 90% are singletons; the top ten hold around 0.78%. Sample: memory CD4+ T cells from blood. The receptor comes from an adult in good health and CMV-seronegative.

CDR3 bases: TGCGCCAGCAGCCAAGATGTAGTAAGGAGTCAGTCTGGAAACACCATATATTTT. Its translation is CASSQDVVRSQSGNTIYF. The chain carries TRBV4-3 and TRBJ1-3; no clear D gene. CDR1 LGHNA and CDR2 YSLEER come from the germline V gene. V was clipped by 0 bases and J by 1 base, with 16 bases between them. There are 18 residues in the CDR3.